This TCR beta chain was recorded in a study of cytomegalovirus exposure and HLA in healthy donors. The overall study: Most donors, around 81% of a few hundred genotyped, fell in the Caucasian-associated ancestry cluster. Notes on the study in general: Overall, around 150 TCR beta chains were annotated as cytomegalovirus-associated. No immune exposure information besides CMV serostatus was available.

13 Jbeta primers and 60 Vbeta primers were used for the PCR. The method was immunoSEQ multiplex PCR; TCRdb's version includes in-frame clones alone and lacks a portion of them. The table shows around 150,000 clones, with about four fifths occurring only once. Of note for this clone: Its antigen is unknown.

This sequence was found in a man in his fifties or sixties in good health and CMV-seropositive. The sample consisted of PBMCs.

In nucleotides, the CDR3 is TGTGCCATCAGTGGGGGGACTGGCGACGAGCAGTACTTC. Protein: CAISGGTGDEQYF. The rearrangement uses TRBV10-3 and TRBJ2-7; D might be TRBD2 (6 bases). V shed 4 bases and J shed 5 bases, with 12 bases lying between them. Per germline, CDR1 ENHRY and CDR2 SYGVKD. The CDR3 contains 13 residues.